The 4 T cell receptor beta chains below come from one sample, sequenced in a study of blood T cell repertoires in COVID-19. The data were produced by immunoSEQ multiplex PCR, yet TCRdb's version contains in-frame clones alone and is incomplete. The sample contains 140,000 to 150,000 clones, 85% to 90% of which appear only once. Sequencing was carried out using peripheral blood. The receptors were gathered from a man aged 50-60 years who had recovered from COVID-19.

V gene TRBV25-1 combines with J gene TRBJ2-6; unclear D gene. Germline V gene lookup returns CDR1 MGHDK and CDR2 SYGVNS. The CDR3 is 13 residues long. V was shortened by 7 bases and J by 2 bases, with 6 bases between the two germline ends. CDR3 sequence: CASTGPGANVLTF. CDR3 coding DNA: TGTGCCAGCACCGGTCCTGGGGCCAACGTCCTGACTTTC.

The chain uses TRBV4-1 and TRBJ1-2; TRBD1 matches at 9 bases. The junction had 5 bases not matched to a gene; V was cut back by 4 bases and J by 5 bases. This CDR3 is 14 amino acids long. CDR1 is MGHRA and CDR2 is YSYEKL in the germline V gene. CDR3 residues: CASSRDREQYGYTF. CDR3 in DNA: TGCGCCAGCAGCCGGGACAGGGAACAATATGGCTACACCTTC.

This clone is a singleton in its sample. This chain uses TRBV24-1 with TRBJ2-3; D perhaps matches TRBD1 (7 bases). CDR1 is KGHDR, CDR2 SFDVKD, per germline. Trimming took 9 bases from V and 5 from J, leaving 20 bases between them. This CDR3 spans 15 amino acids. CDR3 sequence: CATSTGEGAIDTQYF. For the CDR3, the DNA is TGTGCCACCTCTACGGGAGAGGGGGCGATAGATACGCAGTATTTT.

CDR3 loop: CASSVVQGALDYGYTF. The CDR3 nucleotides are TGTGCCAGCAGCGTAGTCCAGGGGGCGCTCGACTATGGCTACACCTTC. The V and J genes are TRBV9 and TRBJ1-2; 8 bases align to TRBD1. The CDR3 runs 16 residues. V gave up 0 bases and J gave up 3 bases; unmatched junction bases: 7. Germline V gene lookup returns CDR1 SGDLS and CDR2 YYNGEE.